This T cell receptor beta chain was sequenced in a study of blood T cell repertoires in COVID-19. Measured with immunoSEQ multiplex PCR; TCRdb has only the in-frame clones, and not every one. In the table there are about 350,000 clones, about 90% of which are singletons. CDR1 and CDR2 from the germline V gene are SGDLS and YYNGEE. Trimming took 3 bases from V and 1 from J; bases not matched to a gene: 11. This CDR3 has 17 amino acids. This TCR was recovered from a woman in her twenties or thirties who had been exposed to COVID-19. The gene calls are TRBV9 and TRBJ2-7; 9 bases line up with TRBD2. The material sequenced was PBMCs or T cells enriched from blood (not recorded which). In nucleotides, the CDR3 is TGTGCCAGCAGCGCCGGAGCGACTAGCGGCGTATCCTACGAGCAGTACTTC. Encoded protein: CASSAGATSGVSYEQYF. The full variable domain, its missing parts supplied by reference TRBV9 and TRBJ2-7, is DSGVTQTPKHLITATGQRVTLRCSPRSGDLSVYWYQQSLDQGLQFLIQYYNGEERAKGNILERFSAQQFPDLHSELNLSSLELGDSALYFCASSAGATSGVSYEQYFGPGTRLTVT.